The present entry profiles one T cell receptor (beta chain) with its context. Per the germline V gene, CDR1 is MDHEN and CDR2 is SYDVKM. Deletions cut 8 bases from V and 1 base from J, with 20 bases between. This CDR3 is 16 amino acids long. This specimen belongs to a study of radiation and T cells in renal cell carcinoma. Study-wide context: Nephrectomy followed 15 Gy stereotactic body radiation by 4 weeks.

Sequenced by immunoSEQ multiplex PCR; TCRdb stores in-frame clones only, minus some. The sample holds 110,000 to 150,000 clones, over 65% seen once. The time point is: baseline pretreatment blood. Stated treatment: 15 Gy SBRT to primary tumor, nephrectomy 4 weeks later. The material sequenced was blood, taken from a patient whose treatment included radiotherapy and nephrectomy. The sequence came from a woman aged 50 to 60 with renal cell carcinoma. The chain couples TRBV28 to TRBJ1-1, with D unclear. CDR3 protein: CASQRSLRARNTEAFF. The CDR3 DNA sequence: TGTGCCAGCCAGAGAAGTCTCCGGGCGAGGAACACTGAAGCTTTCTTT. The complete variable domain, with remaining parts taken from reference TRBV28 and TRBJ1-1, reads DVKVTQSSRYLVKRTGEKVFLECVQDMDHENMFWYRQDPGLGLRLIYFSYDVKMKEKGDIPEGYSVSREKKERFSLILESASTNQTSMYLCASQRSLRARNTEAFFGQGTRLTVV.